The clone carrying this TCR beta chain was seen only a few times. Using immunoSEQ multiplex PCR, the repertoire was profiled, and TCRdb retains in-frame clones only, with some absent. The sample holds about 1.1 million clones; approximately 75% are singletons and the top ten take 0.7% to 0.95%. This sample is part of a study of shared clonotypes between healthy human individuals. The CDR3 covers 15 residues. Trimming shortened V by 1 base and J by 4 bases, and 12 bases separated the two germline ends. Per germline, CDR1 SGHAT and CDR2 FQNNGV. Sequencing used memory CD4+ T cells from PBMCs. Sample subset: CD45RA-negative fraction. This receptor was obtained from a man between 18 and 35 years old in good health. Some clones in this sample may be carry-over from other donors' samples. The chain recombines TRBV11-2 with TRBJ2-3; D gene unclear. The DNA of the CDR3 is TGTGCCAGCAGCTTAGCCACCGGGCCTGCAGATACGCAGTATTTT. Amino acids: CASSLATGPADTQYF.